The clone carrying this T cell receptor (beta chain) came up many times. The data were taken from a study of neurological immune-mediated disorders. Time point specified: longitudinal time-point 1 (baseline). The study built unsorted libraries from 2 million PBMCs kept at -80 C. With 10-nucleotide random UMIs, 5'RACE was used to make the cDNA. TCRdb re-derived calls from the 5' RACE reads in MiXCR, one entry per CDR3 protein. The sample has 55,000 to 75,000 distinct CDR3 sequences; approximately 14% are singletons. Germline-derived CDR1 and CDR2 are PRHDT and FYEKMQ (reference sequence). This CDR3 has 13 residues. V lost 1 base, J lost 6 bases, and 3 bases stayed unmatched.

V and J are TRBV13 and TRBJ2-7; 7 nucleotides align to TRBD2. This sequence was found in a female donor with HTLV-1-associated myelopathy (HAM/TSP). The material sequenced was PBMCs. The CDR3 bases are TGTGCCAGCAGCTTAGCGGGGGGATTCGAGCAGTACTTC. Encoded protein: CASSLAGGFEQYF.